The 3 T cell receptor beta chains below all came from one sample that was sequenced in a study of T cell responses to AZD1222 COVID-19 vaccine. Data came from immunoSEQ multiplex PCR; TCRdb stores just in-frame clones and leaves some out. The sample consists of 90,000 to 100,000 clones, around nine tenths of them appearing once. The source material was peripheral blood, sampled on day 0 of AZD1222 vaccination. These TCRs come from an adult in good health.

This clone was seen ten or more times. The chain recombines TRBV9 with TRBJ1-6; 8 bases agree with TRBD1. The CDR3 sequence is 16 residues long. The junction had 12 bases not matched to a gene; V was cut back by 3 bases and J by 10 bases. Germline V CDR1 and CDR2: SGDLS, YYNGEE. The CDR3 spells CASSEGQARFWSPLHF. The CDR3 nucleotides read TGTGCCAGCAGCGAGGGACAGGCCCGGTTCTGGTCACCCCTCCACTTT. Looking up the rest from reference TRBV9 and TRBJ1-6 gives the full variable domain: DSGVTQTPKHLITATGQRVTLRCSPRSGDLSVYWYQQSLDQGLQFLIQYYNGEERAKGNILERFSAQQFPDLHSELNLSSLELGDSALYFCASSEGQARFWSPLHFGNGTRLTVT.

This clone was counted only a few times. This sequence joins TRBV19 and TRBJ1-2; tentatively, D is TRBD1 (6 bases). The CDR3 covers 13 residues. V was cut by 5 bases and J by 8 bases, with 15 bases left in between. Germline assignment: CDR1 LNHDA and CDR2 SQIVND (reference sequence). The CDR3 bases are TGTGCCAGTAGTGCGCAACAGGGCTGGGGCTACACCTTC. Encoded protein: CASSAQQGWGYTF.

CDR3 loop: CASSKPVDGGELFF. The CDR3 nucleotides read TGTGCCAGTAGTAAACCCGTCGATGGCGGGGAGCTGTTTTTT. The rearrangement uses TRBV19 and TRBJ2-2; D is unresolved. The CDR3 covers 14 residues. The V end was cut by 4 bases, the J end by 7 bases, with 13 bases between. Germline loops: CDR1 LNHDA, CDR2 SQIVND (reference sequence).